This record looks at one TCR beta chain sequence and its context. It lacks a known antigen. Base qualities are missing; no much larger clone stands one base away. Another Seattle source contributed samples from volunteer blood donors who had recovered from COVID-19. The collaborating institutions used their own protocols to collect whole blood in K2EDTA tubes. For TCRbeta analysis, collaborator samples were shipped as frozen whole blood, as isolated PBMCs, or as DNA extracted from either sample type. The sample is drawn from a study of blood T cell repertoires in COVID-19 (TCRdb year 2020). In terms of the full investigation: Collaborator samples came from the United States, Italy and Spain and covered acute and convalescent phases of COVID-19. The samples were drawn from two sources: the first 160 participants of the ongoing ImmuneRACE study, and 1,254 subjects contributed by 6 global collaborators. The sample metadata nearly always contained a de-identified subject ID, COVID-19 status, age in years and sex. The prospective study material was composed of cDNA or gDNA derived from T cells, B-cell-depleted T cells, or PBMCs. Deeply sampled blood TCRbeta repertoires from subjects exposed to, actively infected with, or recovered from COVID-19 were included in the dataset. HLA class I and class II types, where available, came from metadata supplied by the sample provider rather than from assay-based typing. The repertoires were released in a freely available public database intended as a resource for research on the immune response to SARS-CoV-2. Study-wide conclusions, independent of this receptor: How much clinical and demographic metadata was included differed by source and by participant, and the metadata was provided uncurated.

TCRbeta CDR3 regions were amplified from genomic DNA by means of the immunoSEQ Assay, a bias-controlled multiplex PCR. Concerning the study's data processing: The number of nucleated cells in each sample was estimated by amplification of reference gene primers within the assay. To quantify the absolute abundance of each unique TCRbeta CDR3 rearrangement, sequence reads were collapsed and filtered. For each sample, productive Simpson clonality was calculated as the square root of Simpson's diversity index over productive rearrangements. TCRdb stores this immuneACCESS table with in-frame sequences only. Part of the clones is absent; in the studies checked, under half of the shortfall reflects unresolved V genes, and no reason is known for the rest. That table gives V, J and clone size, and the DNA gave D and trimming. In all, the sample holds roughly 190,000 clones, and approximately 91% of those were seen once. About 6.6% of the sample comes from the top ten.

The source of this sequence is a woman in her 40s who had recovered from COVID-19. Source material: peripheral blood.

The sequence in DNA is TGTGCCAGCTCTCCTGGGGGGACAGGGGGCTGGAGCAATCAGCCCCAGCATTTT. It encodes CASSPGGTGGWSNQPQHF. The sequence joins TRBV18 to TRBJ1-5, and TRBD1 matches 12 of the central bases. Trimmed from V: 6 bases; trimmed from J: 1 base; junction bases lacking a gene match: 10. Including cysteine and phenylalanine, the CDR3 has 18 amino acids. The retained sequence is limited to the CDR3, 54 bases, with the frame set at the first base. The CDR1 and CDR2 encoded by the germline V gene are KGHSH and LQKENI.